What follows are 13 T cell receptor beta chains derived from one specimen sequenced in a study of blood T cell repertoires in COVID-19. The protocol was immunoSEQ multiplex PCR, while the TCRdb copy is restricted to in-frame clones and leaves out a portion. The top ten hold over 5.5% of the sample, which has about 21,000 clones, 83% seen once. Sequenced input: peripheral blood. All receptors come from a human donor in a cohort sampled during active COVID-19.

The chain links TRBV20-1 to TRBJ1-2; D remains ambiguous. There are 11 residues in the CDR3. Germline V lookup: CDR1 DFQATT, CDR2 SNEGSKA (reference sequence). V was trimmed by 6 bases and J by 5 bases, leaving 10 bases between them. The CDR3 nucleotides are TGCAGTGCCGACGGCGGGTATGGCTACACCTTC. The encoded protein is CSADGGYGYTF.

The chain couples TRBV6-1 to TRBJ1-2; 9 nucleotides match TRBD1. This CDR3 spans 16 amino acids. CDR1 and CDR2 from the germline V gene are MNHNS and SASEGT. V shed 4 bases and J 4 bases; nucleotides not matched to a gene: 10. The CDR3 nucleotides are TGTGCCAGCAGTGCCTCCTCGGGACAGGGTACCTATGGCTACACCTTC. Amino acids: CASSASSGQGTYGYTF.

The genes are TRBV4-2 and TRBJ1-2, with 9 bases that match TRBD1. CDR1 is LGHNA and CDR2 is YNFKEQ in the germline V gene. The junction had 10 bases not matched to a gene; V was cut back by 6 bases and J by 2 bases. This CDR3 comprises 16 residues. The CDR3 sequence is CASRDTGTGMNYGYTF. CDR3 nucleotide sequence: TGTGCCAGCAGAGACACCGGGACAGGGATGAACTATGGCTACACCTTC.

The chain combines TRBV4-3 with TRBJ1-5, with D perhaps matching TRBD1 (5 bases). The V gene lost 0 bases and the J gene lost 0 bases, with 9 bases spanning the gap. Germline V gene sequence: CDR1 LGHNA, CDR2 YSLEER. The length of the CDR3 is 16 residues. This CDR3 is CASSQEGGVSNQPQHF. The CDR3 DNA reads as TGCGCCAGCAGCCAAGAGGGGGGGGTTAGCAATCAGCCCCAGCATTTT.

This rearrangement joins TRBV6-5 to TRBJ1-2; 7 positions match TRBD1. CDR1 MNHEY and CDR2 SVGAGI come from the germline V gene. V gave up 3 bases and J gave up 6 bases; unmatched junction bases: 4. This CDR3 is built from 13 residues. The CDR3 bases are TGTGCCAGCAGTTATAGACAGGGAAATGGCTACACCTTC. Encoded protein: CASSYRQGNGYTF.

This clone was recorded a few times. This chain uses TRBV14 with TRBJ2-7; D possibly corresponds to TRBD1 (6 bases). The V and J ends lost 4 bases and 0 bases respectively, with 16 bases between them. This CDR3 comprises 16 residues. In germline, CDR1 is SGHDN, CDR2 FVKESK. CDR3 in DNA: TGTGCCAGCAGCCCGACCCGGACAGCGAGCTCCTACGAGCAGTACTTC. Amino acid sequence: CASSPTRTASSYEQYF.

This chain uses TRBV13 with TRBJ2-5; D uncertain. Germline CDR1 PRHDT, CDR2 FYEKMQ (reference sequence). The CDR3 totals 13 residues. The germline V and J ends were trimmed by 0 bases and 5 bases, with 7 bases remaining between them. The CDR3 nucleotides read TGTGCCAGCAGCTTAGGCCAGATGGAGACCCAGTACTTC. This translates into CASSLGQMETQYF.

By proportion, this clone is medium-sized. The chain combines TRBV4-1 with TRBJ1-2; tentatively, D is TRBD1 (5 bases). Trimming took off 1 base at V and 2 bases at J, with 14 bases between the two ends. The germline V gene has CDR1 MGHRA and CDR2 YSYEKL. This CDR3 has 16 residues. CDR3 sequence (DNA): TGCGCCAGCAGCCAAGGTCTCTTAAGGGGAAACTATGGCTACACCTTC. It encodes CASSQGLLRGNYGYTF.

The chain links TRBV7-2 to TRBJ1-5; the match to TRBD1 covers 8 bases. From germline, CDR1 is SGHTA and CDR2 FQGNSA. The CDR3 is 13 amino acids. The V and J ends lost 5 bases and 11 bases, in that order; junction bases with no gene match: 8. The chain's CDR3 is CASSRTGSSAQHF. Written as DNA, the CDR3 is TGTGCCAGCAGCCGGACAGGGTCCTCAGCCCAGCATTTT.

As DNA, the CDR3 is TGTGCCAGCAGCTTACAGGGAATCAATCAGCCCCAGCATTTT. Protein sequence: CASSLQGINQPQHF. The chain has TRBV5-4 and TRBJ1-5, with D possibly TRBD1 on 6 matching bases. Germline CDR1 is SGHNT and CDR2 is YYREEE (reference sequence). V shed 2 bases and J shed 3 bases, with 9 bases lying between them. The CDR3 contains 14 residues.

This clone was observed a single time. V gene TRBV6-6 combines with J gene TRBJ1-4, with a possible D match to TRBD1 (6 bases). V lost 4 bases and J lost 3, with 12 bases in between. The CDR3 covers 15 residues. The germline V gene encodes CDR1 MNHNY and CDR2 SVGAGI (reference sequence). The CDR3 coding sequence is TGTGCCAGCAGTTTCTCCAGGGGTTCTAATGAAAAACTGTTTTTT. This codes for CASSFSRGSNEKLFF.

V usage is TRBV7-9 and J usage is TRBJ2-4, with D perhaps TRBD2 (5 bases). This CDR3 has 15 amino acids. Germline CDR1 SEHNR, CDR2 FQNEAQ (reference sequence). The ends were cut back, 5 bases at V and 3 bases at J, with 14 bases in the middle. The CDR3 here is CASSPLGRSKNIQYF. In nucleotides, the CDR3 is TGTGCCAGCAGCCCCTTAGGGAGAAGCAAAAACATTCAGTACTTC.

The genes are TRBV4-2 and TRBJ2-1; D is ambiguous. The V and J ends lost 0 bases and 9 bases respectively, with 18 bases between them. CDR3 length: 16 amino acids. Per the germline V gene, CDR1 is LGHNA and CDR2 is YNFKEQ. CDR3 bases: TGTGCCAGCAGCCAAGATTCGAGACCCTCGTCGGGTGAGCAGTTCTTC. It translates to CASSQDSRPSSGEQFF.